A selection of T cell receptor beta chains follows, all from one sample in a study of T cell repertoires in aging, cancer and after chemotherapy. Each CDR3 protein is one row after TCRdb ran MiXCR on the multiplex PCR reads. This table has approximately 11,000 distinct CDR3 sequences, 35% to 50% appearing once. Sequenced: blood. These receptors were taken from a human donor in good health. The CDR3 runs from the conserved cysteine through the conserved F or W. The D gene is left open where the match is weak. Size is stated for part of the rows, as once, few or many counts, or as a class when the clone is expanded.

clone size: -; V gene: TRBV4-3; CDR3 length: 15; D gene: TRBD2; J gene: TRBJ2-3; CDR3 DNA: TGCGCCAGCAGCCGGACTAGCGGGAGTACAGATACGCAGTATTTT; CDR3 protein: CASSRTSGSTDTQYF
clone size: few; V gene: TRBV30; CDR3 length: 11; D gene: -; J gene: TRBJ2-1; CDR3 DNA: TGTGCCTCCGAACTTGACTATGAGCAGTTCTTC; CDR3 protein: CASELDYEQFF
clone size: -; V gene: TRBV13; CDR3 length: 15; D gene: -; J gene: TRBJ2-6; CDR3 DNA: TGTGCCAGCAGCTCACGGGGAGCTGGGGCCAACGTCCTGACTTTC; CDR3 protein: CASSSRGAGANVLTF
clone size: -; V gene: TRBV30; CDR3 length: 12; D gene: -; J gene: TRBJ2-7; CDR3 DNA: TGTGCCTGGACACGCGGATCCTACGAGCAGTACTTC; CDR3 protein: CAWTRGSYEQYF
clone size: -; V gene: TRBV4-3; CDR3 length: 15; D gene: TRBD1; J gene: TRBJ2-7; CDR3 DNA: TGCGCCAGCAGTCTACAGGGGGCCCCTTCCTACGAGCAGTACTTC; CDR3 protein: CASSLQGAPSYEQYF
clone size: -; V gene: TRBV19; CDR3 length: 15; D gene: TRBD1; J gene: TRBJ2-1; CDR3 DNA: TGTGCCAGTACCAAAGGACAGGGGGTACGGAATGAGCAGTTCTTC; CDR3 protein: CASTKGQGVRNEQFF
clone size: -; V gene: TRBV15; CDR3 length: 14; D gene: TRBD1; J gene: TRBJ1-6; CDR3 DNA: TGTGCCACCAGCACAGGGGGGAGTCGTTCACCCCTCCACTTT; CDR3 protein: CATSTGGSRSPLHF
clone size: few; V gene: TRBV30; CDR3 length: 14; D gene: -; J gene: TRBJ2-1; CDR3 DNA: TGTGCCTGTCCGGACCCTTCCAGAGGTTATGAGCAGTTCTTC; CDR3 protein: CACPDPSRGYEQFF
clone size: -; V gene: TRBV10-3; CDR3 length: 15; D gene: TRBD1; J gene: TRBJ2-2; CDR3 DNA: TGTGCCATCAGTGAGGAGGACAGGGACACCGGGGAGCTGTTTTTT; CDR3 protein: CAISEEDRDTGELFF
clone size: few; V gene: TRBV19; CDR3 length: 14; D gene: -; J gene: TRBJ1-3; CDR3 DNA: TGTGCCAGTAGTCAACAGGCAGACCGAAACACCATATATTTT; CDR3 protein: CASSQQADRNTIYF
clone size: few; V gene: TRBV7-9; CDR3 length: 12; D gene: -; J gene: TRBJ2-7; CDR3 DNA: TGTGCCAGCAGCCTTGGACGGGTCGAGCAGTACTTC; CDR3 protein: CASSLGRVEQYF
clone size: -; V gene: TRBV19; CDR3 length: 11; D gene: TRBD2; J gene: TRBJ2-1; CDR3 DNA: TGTGCCAGTACGACTAGCGCTGAGCAGTTCTTC; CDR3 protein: CASTTSAEQFF
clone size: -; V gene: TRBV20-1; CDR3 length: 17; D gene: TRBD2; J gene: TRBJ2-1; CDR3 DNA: TGCAGTGCTAGAACACTAGCGGGAGCACCCTCCTACAATGAGCAGTTCTTC; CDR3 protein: CSARTLAGAPSYNEQFF
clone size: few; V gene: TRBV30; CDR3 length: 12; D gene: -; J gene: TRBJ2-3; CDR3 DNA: TGTGCCTGGAGGGGACTTCCAGATACGCAGTATTTT; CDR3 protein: CAWRGLPDTQYF
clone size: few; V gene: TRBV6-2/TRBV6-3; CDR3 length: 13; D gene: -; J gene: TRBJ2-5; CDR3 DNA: TGTGCCAGCACCCACTGGGGAGGAGAGACCCAGTACTTC; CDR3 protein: CASTHWGGETQYF
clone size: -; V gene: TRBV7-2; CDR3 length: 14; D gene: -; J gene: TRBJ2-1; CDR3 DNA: TGTGCCAGCAGCTTAGACGGGGCCTACAATGAGCAGTTCTTC; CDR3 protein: CASSLDGAYNEQFF
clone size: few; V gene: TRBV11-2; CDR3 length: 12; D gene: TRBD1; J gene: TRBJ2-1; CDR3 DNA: TGTGCCAGCAGCTTATTCCACAGGGGGCAGTTCTTC; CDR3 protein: CASSLFHRGQFF
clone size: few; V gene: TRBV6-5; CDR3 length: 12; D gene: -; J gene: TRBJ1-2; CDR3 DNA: TGTGCCAGCAGTTCGACAGGACCTCGCTACACCTTC; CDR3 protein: CASSSTGPRYTF
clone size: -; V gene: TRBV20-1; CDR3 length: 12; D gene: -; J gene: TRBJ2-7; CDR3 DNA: TGCAGTGCTAGTTTAATAACCTACGAGCAGTACTTC; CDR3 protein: CSASLITYEQYF
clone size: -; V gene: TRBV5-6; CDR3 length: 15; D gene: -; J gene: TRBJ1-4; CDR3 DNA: TGTGCCAGCAGCCTCCGGACGTCAACGAATGAAAAACTGTTTTTT; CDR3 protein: CASSLRTSTNEKLFF
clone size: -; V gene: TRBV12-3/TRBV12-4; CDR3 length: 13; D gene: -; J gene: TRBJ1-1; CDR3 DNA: TGTGCCAGCAGTTTTTTTGAGGGCACTGAAGCTTTCTTT; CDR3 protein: CASSFFEGTEAFF
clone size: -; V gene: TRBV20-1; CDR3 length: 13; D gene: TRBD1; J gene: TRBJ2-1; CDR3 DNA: TGCAGTGCTCCGGGGACAGGGATCAATGAGCAGTTCTTC; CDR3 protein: CSAPGTGINEQFF
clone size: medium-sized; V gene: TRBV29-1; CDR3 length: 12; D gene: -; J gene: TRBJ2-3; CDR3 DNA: TGCAGCGGAGGACAGTACGGAGATACGCAGTATTTT; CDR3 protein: CSGGQYGDTQYF
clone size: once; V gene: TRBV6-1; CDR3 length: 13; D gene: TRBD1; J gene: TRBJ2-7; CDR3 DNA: TGTGCCAGCAGTCCTAGGGGGCGCCTCGAGCAGTACTTC; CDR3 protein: CASSPRGRLEQYF
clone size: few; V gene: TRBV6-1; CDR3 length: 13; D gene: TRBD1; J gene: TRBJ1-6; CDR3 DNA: TGTGCCACCGGGACAGTCGATAATTCACCCCTCCACTTT; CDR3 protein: CATGTVDNSPLHF
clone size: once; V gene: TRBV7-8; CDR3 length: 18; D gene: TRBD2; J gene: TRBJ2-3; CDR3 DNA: TGTGCCAGCAGCAAAGGACGTTCGGTAGCGGGGGCCACAGATACGCAGTATTTT; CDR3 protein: CASSKGRSVAGATDTQYF
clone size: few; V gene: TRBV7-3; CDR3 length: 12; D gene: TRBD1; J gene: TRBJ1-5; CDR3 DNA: TGTGCCAGCAGCCCACGGACAGGGCCATGGCATTTT; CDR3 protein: CASSPRTGPWHF
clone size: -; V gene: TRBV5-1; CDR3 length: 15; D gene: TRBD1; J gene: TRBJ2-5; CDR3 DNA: TGCGCCAGCAGCCGGGGGACAGGGGTTCAAGAGACCCAGTACTTC; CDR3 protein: CASSRGTGVQETQYF
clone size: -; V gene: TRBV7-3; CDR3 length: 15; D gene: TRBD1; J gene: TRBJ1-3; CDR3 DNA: TGTGCCAGCAGCTCAGGACAGGTCTCCGGAAACACCATATATTTT; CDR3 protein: CASSSGQVSGNTIYF
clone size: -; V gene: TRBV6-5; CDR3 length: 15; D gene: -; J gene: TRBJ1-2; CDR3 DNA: TGTGCCAGCAGTTACACATCGGGGGGCGACTATGGCTACACCTTC; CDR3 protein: CASSYTSGGDYGYTF
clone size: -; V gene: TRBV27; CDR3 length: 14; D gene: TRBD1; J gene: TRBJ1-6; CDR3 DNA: TGTGCCAGCAGTCCCGGACAGGAGAATTCACCCCTCCACTTT; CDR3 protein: CASSPGQENSPLHF
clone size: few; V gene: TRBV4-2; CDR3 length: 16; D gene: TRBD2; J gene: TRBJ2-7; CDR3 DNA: TGTGCCAGCAGCCAAGAGGAGGGAGGGTCCACCTACGAGCAGTACTTC; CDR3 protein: CASSQEEGGSTYEQYF
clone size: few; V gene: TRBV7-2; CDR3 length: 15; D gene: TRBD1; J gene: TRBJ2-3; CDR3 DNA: TGTGCCAGCAGCACCGGACAGGGTGGCACAGATACGCAGTATTTT; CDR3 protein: CASSTGQGGTDTQYF
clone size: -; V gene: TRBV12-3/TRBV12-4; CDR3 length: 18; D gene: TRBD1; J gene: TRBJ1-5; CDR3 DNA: TGTGCCAGCAGACCGGGACAGGGGGCGGCGGGCGGCAATCAGCCCCAGCATTTT; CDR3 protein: CASRPGQGAAGGNQPQHF
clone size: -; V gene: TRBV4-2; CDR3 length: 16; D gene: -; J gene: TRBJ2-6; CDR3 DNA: TGTGCCAGCAGCCAAGACGGGACCTCTGGGGCCAACGTCCTGACTTTC; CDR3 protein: CASSQDGTSGANVLTF
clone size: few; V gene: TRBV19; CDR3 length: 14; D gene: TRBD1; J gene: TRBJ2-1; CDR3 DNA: TGTGCCAGTAGTCCGTGGGGGACAGCTAATGAGCAGTTCTTC; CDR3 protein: CASSPWGTANEQFF
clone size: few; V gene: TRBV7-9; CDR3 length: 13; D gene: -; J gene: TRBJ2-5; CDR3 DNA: TGTGCCAGCAGCTTAGGCGGAAAAGAGACCCAGTACTTC; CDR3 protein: CASSLGGKETQYF
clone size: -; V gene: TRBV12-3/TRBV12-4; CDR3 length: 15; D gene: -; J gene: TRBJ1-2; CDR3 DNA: TGTGCCAGCAGCTTGGATTCAGGGAGCAGCGATGGCTACACCTTC; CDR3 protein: CASSLDSGSSDGYTF
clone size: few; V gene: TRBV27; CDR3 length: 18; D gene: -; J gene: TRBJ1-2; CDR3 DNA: TGTGCCAGCAGTCCACAGGGACAACGTTGGCCGTTCAACTATGGCTACACCTTC; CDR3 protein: CASSPQGQRWPFNYGYTF
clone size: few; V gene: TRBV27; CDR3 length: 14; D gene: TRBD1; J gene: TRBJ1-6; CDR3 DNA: TGTGCCAGCAGCCGGGACAGGGGTTCATCACCCCTCCACTTT; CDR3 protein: CASSRDRGSSPLHF
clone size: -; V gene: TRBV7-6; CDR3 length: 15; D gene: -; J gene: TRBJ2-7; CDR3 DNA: TGTGCCAGCAGCTTATCACCCCTCCATCCCTACGAGCAGTACTTC; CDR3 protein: CASSLSPLHPYEQYF
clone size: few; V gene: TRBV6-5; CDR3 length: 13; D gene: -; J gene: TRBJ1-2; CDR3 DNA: TGTGCCAGCAGTAACACCGCGGAATTCGGCTACACCTTC; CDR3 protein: CASSNTAEFGYTF
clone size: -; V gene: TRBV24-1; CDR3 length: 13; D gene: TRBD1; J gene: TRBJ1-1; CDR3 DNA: TGTGCCACCAGTGAGCCTGGACAGGGTGAAGCTTTCTTT; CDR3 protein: CATSEPGQGEAFF
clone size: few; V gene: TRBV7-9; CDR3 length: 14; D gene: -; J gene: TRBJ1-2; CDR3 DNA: TGTGCCAGCAGTCAGACAGGCATACTCTATGGCTACACCTTC; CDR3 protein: CASSQTGILYGYTF
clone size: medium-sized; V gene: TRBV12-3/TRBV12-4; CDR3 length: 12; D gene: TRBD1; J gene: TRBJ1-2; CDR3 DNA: TGTGCCAGCAGTATACAGGGGTTTGGCTACACCTTC; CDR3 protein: CASSIQGFGYTF
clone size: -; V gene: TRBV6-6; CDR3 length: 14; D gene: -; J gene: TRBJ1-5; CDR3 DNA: TGTGCCAGCAGTTTAGGACATGGAAGGAAGCCCCAGCATTTT; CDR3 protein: CASSLGHGRKPQHF